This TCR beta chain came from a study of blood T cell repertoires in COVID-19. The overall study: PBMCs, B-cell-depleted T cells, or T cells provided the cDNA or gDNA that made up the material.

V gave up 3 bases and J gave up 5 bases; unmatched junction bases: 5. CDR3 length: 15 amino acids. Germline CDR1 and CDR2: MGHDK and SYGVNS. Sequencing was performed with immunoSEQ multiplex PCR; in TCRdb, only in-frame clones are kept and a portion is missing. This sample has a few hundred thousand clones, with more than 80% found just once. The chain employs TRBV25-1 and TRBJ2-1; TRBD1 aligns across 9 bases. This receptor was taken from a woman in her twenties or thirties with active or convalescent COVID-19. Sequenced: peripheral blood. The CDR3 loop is CASSDARTGDNEQFF. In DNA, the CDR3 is TGTGCCAGCAGTGACGCCAGGACAGGGGACAATGAGCAGTTCTTC.